The next 18 T cell receptor beta chains were all read from a single sample in a study of human T cells and chemical hapten exposure. Treatment here: therapeutic diphenylcyclopropenone sensitization with weekly scalp DPC. In the library, unique molecular identifiers were attached to individual cDNA molecules. TCRdb re-called the reads through MiXCR, storing one row per CDR3 protein. The sample records approximately 210 distinct CDR3 sequences, around 99% being singletons. This material consisted of whole blood, taken before DPC sensitization or 2, 6, or about 24 weeks after (not recorded which). These receptors originate from an adult with alopecia areata. Some clones in this sample may be carry-over from other donors' samples. This table probably holds off-target reads from a library built for another chain.

The gene calls are TRBV6-2 or TRBV6-3 and TRBJ1-1; D uncertain. This CDR3 region has 13 residues. Trimming left V 0 bases short and J 1 base short, with 3 bases between. Germline V gene data show CDR1 as MNHEY and CDR2 as SVGEGT. Written as DNA, the CDR3 is TGTGCCAGCAGTTACTCGGAGAACACTGAAGCTTTCTTT. Translated, it gives CASSYSENTEAFF.

V is TRBV20-1 and J is TRBJ1-5; 8 positions match TRBD1. The germline gives CDR1 DFQATT, CDR2 SNEGSKA (reference sequence). J gave up 1 base and V 0 bases, and 2 bases lay outside the gene matches. This CDR3 comprises 15 residues. CDR3 region: CSARDTGGSNQPQHF. CDR3 coding DNA: TGCAGTGCTAGAGACACAGGGGGAAGCAATCAGCCCCAGCATTTT.

V gene TRBV2 combines with J gene TRBJ2-3; D is undetermined. CDR3 length equals 13 residues. The germline CDR1 and CDR2 sequences are SNHLY and FYNNEI. Trimming removed 6 bases at V and 2 bases at J, with 9 bases between. CDR3 sequence reads: CASRVGPTDTQYF. The CDR3 DNA reads as TGTGCCAGCAGAGTAGGACCCACAGATACGCAGTATTTT.

This chain uses TRBV11-2 with TRBJ2-1, with TRBD2 matching over 7 bases. Germline-derived CDR1 and CDR2 are SGHAT and FQNNGV. This CDR3 contains 15 residues. Trimming took 8 bases from V and 12 from J; bases not matched to a gene: 19. Written as DNA, the CDR3 is TGTGCCAGCTTCCCCACGGCAGGGAGGGTTAACGGGCAGTTCTTC. Translated: CASFPTAGRVNGQFF.

The chain uses TRBV29-1 and TRBJ2-2; D gene ambiguous. The CDR3 runs 13 residues. Germline V gives CDR1 SQVTM, CDR2 ANQGSEA. The V gene lost 3 bases and the J gene lost 6 bases, with 11 bases spanning the gap. The CDR3 loop is CSVDYASAGELFF. For the CDR3, the DNA is TGCAGCGTTGACTACGCAAGCGCCGGGGAGCTGTTTTTT.

The chain employs TRBV5-1 and TRBJ2-7; 12 bases line up with TRBD1. CDR3 length: 15 residues. Germline V gives CDR1 SGHRS, CDR2 YFSETQ. The ends lost 2 bases at V and 5 bases at J; junction bases unmatched: 5. The CDR3 is CASSFSGQGANEQYF. The DNA of the CDR3 is TGCGCCAGCAGCTTTTCGGGACAGGGGGCGAACGAGCAGTACTTC.

The J gene is TRBJ2-7, the V gene TRBV28, with D perhaps given as TRBD1 or TRBD2 (5 bases each). This CDR3 spans 15 amino acids. CDR1 MDHEN and CDR2 SYDVKM come from the germline V gene. The V end was cut by 3 bases, the J end by 0 bases, with 12 bases between. CDR3 protein: CASSLLAGSSYEQYF. CDR3 sequence (DNA): TGTGCCAGCAGTTTGCTCGCAGGGAGCTCCTACGAGCAGTACTTC.

The chain carries TRBV6-4 and TRBJ2-1; 9 nucleotides align to TRBD2. CDR3 length: 14 residues. V trimming: 7 bases; J trimming: 3 bases; junction bases outside the gene matches: 4. Looked up from germline, CDR1 is MRHNA and CDR2 is SNTAGT. Here the CDR3 reads CASTGREGYNEQFF. CDR3 in DNA: TGTGCCAGCACCGGGCGGGAGGGCTACAATGAGCAGTTCTTC.

The chain is built from TRBV15 and TRBJ2-5; D remains ambiguous. The CDR3 is 12 amino acids. V lost 1 base to trimming and J lost 5 bases, with 5 bases between them. The germline gives CDR1 LNHNV, CDR2 YYDKDF (reference sequence). The CDR3 reads CATSRGSETQYF. In nucleotides, the CDR3 is TGTGCCACCAGCAGAGGATCGGAGACCCAGTACTTC.

The J gene is TRBJ1-2, the V gene TRBV7-9; D is undetermined. The germline V and J ends were trimmed by 3 bases and 1 base, with 6 bases remaining between them. The germline V gene encodes CDR1 SEHNR and CDR2 FQNEAQ (reference sequence). CDR3 length: 13 residues. The chain's CDR3 is CASSLTDNYGYTF. Here the CDR3 DNA reads TGTGCCAGCAGCTTGACCGATAACTATGGCTACACCTTC.

The gene calls are TRBV24-1 and TRBJ2-4; D is undetermined. Germline V gene sequence: CDR1 KGHDR, CDR2 SFDVKD. This CDR3 contains 11 residues. V lost 6 bases and J lost 8, with 7 bases in between. CDR3 sequence: CATSQMDIQYF. CDR3 sequence (DNA): TGTGCCACCAGTCAGATGGACATTCAGTACTTC.

This clonotype was picked up one time. This chain joins TRBV5-1 and TRBJ1-1, with no clear D. Germline V gene lookup returns CDR1 SGHRS and CDR2 YFSETQ. Trimming stripped 2 bases from V and 6 bases from J, with 8 bases between. The CDR3 extends over 12 amino acids. The CDR3 sequence: CASSLTGAEAFF. CDR3 in DNA: TGCGCCAGCAGCTTAACCGGGGCTGAAGCTTTCTTT. Based on the CDR3 plus reference TRBV5-1 and TRBJ1-1, the full variable domain is KAGVTQTPRYLIKTRGQQVTLSCSPISGHRSVSWYQQTPGQGLQFLFEYFSETQRNKGNFPGRFSGRQFSNSRSEMNVSTLELGDSALYLCASSLTGAEAFFGQGTRLTVV.

CDR3 residues: CASSPGQGAYEQYF. Written as DNA, the CDR3 is TGTGCCAGCAGCCCGGGACAGGGGGCTTACGAGCAGTACTTC. V gene TRBV12-3 or TRBV12-4 combines with J gene TRBJ2-7; 12 bases are shared with TRBD1. This CDR3 comprises 14 residues. V lost 6 bases and J lost 4; bases outside the gene matches: 4.

The chain has TRBV5-1 and TRBJ2-2, with TRBD1 matching 8 bases. The V and J ends lost 1 base and 4 bases, in that order; junction bases with no gene match: 3. Germline CDR1 SGHRS, CDR2 YFSETQ. The CDR3 runs 15 residues. The CDR3 region is CASSLRTGSTGELFF. The CDR3 DNA reads as TGCGCCAGCAGCTTGCGGACAGGGAGCACCGGGGAGCTGTTTTTT.

The chain combines TRBV11-2 with TRBJ2-7; D tentatively fits TRBD1 or TRBD2 (7 bases each). Looked up from germline, CDR1 is SGHAT and CDR2 is FQNNGV. The V gene lost 5 bases and the J gene lost 12 bases, with 14 bases spanning the gap. The CDR3 loop spans 11 amino acids. The CDR3 reads CASSQGGLGYF. CDR3 nucleotides: TGTGCCAGCAGCCAGGGGGGGCTGGGGTACTTC.

The V gene is TRBV5-1, the J gene TRBJ2-6; D assignment may be TRBD1 or TRBD2 (5 bases each). Trimming shortened V by 4 bases and J by 4 bases, and 18 bases separated the two germline ends. The CDR3 extends over 17 amino acids. Germline V gives CDR1 SGHRS, CDR2 YFSETQ. The DNA for the CDR3 is TGCGCCAGCAGCACGGACTGGGACCTGGGGGGGGCCAACGTCCTGACTTTC. Translating it yields CASSTDWDLGGANVLTF.

The chain couples TRBV6-2 or TRBV6-3 to TRBJ2-5; a weak D match, TRBD1 (7 bases). V lost 7 bases and J 2 bases, leaving 11 bases between the germline ends. The CDR3 totals 13 residues. Germline CDR1 reads MNHEY; CDR2 reads SVGEGT. In DNA form, the CDR3 reads TGTGCCAGCAAGACAGGGACTCAAGAGACCCAGTACTTC. Protein product: CASKTGTQETQYF.

The chain recombines TRBV3-1 with TRBJ1-1; a possible D gene is TRBD1 (5 bases). This CDR3 has 15 amino acids. Trimming took off 4 bases at V and 1 base at J, with 13 bases between the two ends. Germline V gives CDR1 LGHDT, CDR2 YNNKEL (reference sequence). The CDR3 DNA reads as TGTGCCAGCAGCCCAACAGGTATAAGGAACACTGAAGCTTTCTTT. This codes for CASSPTGIRNTEAFF.